This TCR beta chain derives from a study of T cell responses to AZD1222 COVID-19 vaccine. Study-level results: Nearly half of spike-specific TCRs reportedly target unmutated variant regions.

The CDR3 runs 17 residues. The junction had 5 bases not matched to a gene; V was cut back by 5 bases and J by 1 base. Germline-derived CDR1 and CDR2 are SEHNR and FQNEAQ (reference sequence). About this clone itself: Its antigen is still unknown.

Here immunoSEQ multiplex PCR was the method, and the copy in TCRdb shows in-frame clones only, minus some. The table lists roughly 110,000 clones, around 90% of them singletons, with 3.5% to 4.5% in the top ten. This clonotype was obtained from an adult in good health. V is TRBV7-9 and J is TRBJ2-3; 14 bases match TRBD2. The source was peripheral blood, collected on day 0 of AZD1222 vaccination. The CDR3 sequence is CASSTTSGRVGTDTQYF. CDR3 bases: TGTGCCAGCAGCACGACTAGCGGGAGGGTCGGCACAGATACGCAGTATTTT.